Below, 9 T cell receptor beta chains from the same sample are listed, as sequenced in a study of T cell responses to AZD1222 COVID-19 vaccine. Assay: immunoSEQ multiplex PCR; the TCRdb copy retains only in-frame clones and omits some. The sample contains 120,000 or so clones, roughly 89% of which appear only once. This specimen consisted of peripheral blood, obtained on day 0 of AZD1222 vaccination. The receptors shown here come from an adult in good health.

The chain is built from TRBV7-2 and TRBJ1-4, with a possible D match to TRBD1 (5 bases). The CDR3 contains 14 residues. Trimming cost V 7 bases and J 2 bases, with 11 bases left between them. Per the germline V gene, CDR1 is SGHTA and CDR2 is FQGNSA. For the CDR3, the DNA is TGTGCCAGCAACGTGGGGGGGACTAATGAAAAACTGTTTTTT. The encoded protein is CASNVGGTNEKLFF. Full variable domain (outside the CDR3, taken from reference TRBV7-2 and TRBJ1-4): GAGVSQSPSNKVTEKGKDVELRCDPISGHTALYWYRQSLGQGLEFLIYFQGNSAPDKSGLPSDRFSAERTGGSVSTLTIQRTQQEDSAVYLCASNVGGTNEKLFFGSGTQLSVL.

The chain uses TRBV5-1 and TRBJ2-2, with TRBD2 as a possible D gene (6 bases). V was shortened by 0 bases and J by 6 bases, with 12 bases between the two germline ends. The CDR3 loop spans 15 amino acids. The germline V gene encodes CDR1 SGHRS and CDR2 YFSETQ. CDR3 sequence (DNA): TGCGCCAGCAGCTTGGGTCGCGGAGGGTCCGGGGAGCTGTTTTTT. Translation: CASSLGRGGSGELFF.

This chain connects TRBV23-1 to TRBJ2-5; TRBD1 or TRBD2 may be the D gene (5 bases each). TRBV23-1 is marked as an open reading frame, function uncertain. Deletions cut 5 bases from V and 4 bases from J, with 17 bases between. The CDR3 is made up of 15 amino acids. CDR3 coding DNA: TGCGCCAGCAGTGCCCGGGGCCCATGGGGAGAGACCCAGTACTTC. This translates into CASSARGPWGETQYF.

This chain joins TRBV6-4 and TRBJ2-2; 7 nucleotides match TRBD2. The germline CDR1 and CDR2 sequences are MRHNA and SNTAGT. The CDR3 has 15 amino acids. V lost 4 bases to trimming and J lost 4 bases; unmatched junction nucleotides: 6. CDR3 nucleotides: TGTGCCAGCAGTGGCACTTCGGGAGGCACCGGGGAGCTGTTTTTT. Protein: CASSGTSGGTGELFF.

The chain joins TRBV10-3 to TRBJ1-1; D gene unclear. Germline V CDR1 and CDR2: ENHRY, SYGVKD. V was cut by 5 bases and J by 3 bases, with 10 bases left in between. The CDR3 spans 13 residues. CDR3 region: CAISRVRDTEAFF. As DNA, the CDR3 is TGTGCCATCAGTCGGGTACGCGACACTGAAGCTTTCTTT.

In this sample, this clone turned up once. The chain employs TRBV18 and TRBJ1-2; perhaps TRBD1 as D (5 bases). The CDR3 runs to 15 residues. Germline CDR1 and CDR2: KGHSH and LQKENI. Trimming pared 3 bases from V and 4 bases from J, leaving 15 bases between. CDR3: CASSPGDQQLYGYTF. The DNA for the CDR3 is TGTGCCAGCTCACCGGGGGACCAACAACTCTATGGCTACACCTTC.

This clone was seen a single time. This chain uses TRBV2 with TRBJ2-5, with D unresolved. Germline V lookup: CDR1 SNHLY, CDR2 FYNNEI. The CDR3 covers 13 residues. Trimming cost V 6 bases and J 1 base, with 9 bases left between them. In DNA form, the CDR3 reads TGTGCCAGCAGCCTTAGGATCCAAGAGACCCAGTACTTC. It encodes CASSLRIQETQYF.

This clone has a single count. The sample has other DNA sequences that encode this CDR3 too. The chain joins TRBV2 to TRBJ1-5; 9 nucleotides match TRBD1. CDR3 size: 14 residues. In germline, CDR1 is SNHLY, CDR2 FYNNEI. With V trimmed by 4 bases and J by 2 bases, 0 bases remained unmatched. CDR3 in amino acids: CASSGTGGNQPQHF. The CDR3 bases are TGTGCCAGCAGTGGGACAGGGGGCAATCAGCCCCAGCATTTT.

The chain couples TRBV5-1 to TRBJ2-3; 9 bases are shared with TRBD1. The CDR3 spans 14 residues. V shed 3 bases, J shed 5 bases, and the junction held 4 bases outside the gene matches. Germline-derived CDR1 and CDR2 are SGHRS and YFSETQ. CDR3 loop: CASSYRTGEDTQYF. The DNA for the CDR3 is TGCGCCAGCAGCTACCGGACAGGGGAAGATACGCAGTATTTT.